This TCR beta chain was captured by sequencing in a study of blood T cell repertoires in COVID-19. Study summary: Samples came from the United States, Italy and Spain, spanning acute and convalescent COVID-19. T cells, B-cell-depleted T cells, or PBMCs provided the cDNA or gDNA that served as material.

This clone was detected only once. Original handling: Amplifying reference gene primers gave estimates of nucleated cell counts. Only in-frame clones appear in the TCRdb table, and some are missing; sequencing was by immunoSEQ multiplex PCR. The D gene and trimming were derived from the DNA, and the V and J assignments and clone size from that table. This table has over 35,000 clones, approximately 89% appearing once. Trimming cost V 0 bases and J 8 bases; bases outside gene matches: 4. Germline CDR1 reads SGHAT; CDR2 reads FQNNGV. This CDR3 comprises 14 residues. The chain links TRBV11-2 to TRBJ1-2; TRBD1 matches at 9 bases. The origin of this receptor is a man in his 60s with active or convalescent COVID-19. The sequenced sample consisted of peripheral blood. The CDR3 region has the DNA TGTGCCAGCAGCTTAGACTGGACAGGGGTAGGCTACACCTTC. It is translated as CASSLDWTGVGYTF.